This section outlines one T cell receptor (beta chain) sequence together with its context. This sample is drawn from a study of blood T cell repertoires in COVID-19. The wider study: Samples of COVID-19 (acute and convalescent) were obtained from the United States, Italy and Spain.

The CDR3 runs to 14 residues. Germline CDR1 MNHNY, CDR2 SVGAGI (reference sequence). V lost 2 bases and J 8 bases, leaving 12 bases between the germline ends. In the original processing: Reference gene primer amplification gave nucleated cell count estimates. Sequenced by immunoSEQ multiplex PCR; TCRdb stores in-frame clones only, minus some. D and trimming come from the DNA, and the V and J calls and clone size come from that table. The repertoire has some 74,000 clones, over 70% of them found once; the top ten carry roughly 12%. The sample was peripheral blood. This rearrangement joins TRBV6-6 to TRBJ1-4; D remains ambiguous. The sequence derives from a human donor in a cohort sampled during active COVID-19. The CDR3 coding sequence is TGTGCCAGCAGTTACAGCTCGGGCGGGGAAAAACTGTTTTTT. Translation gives CASSYSSGGEKLFF.